This TCR beta chain was captured by sequencing in a study of OX40 agonist ivuxolimab in advanced cancers. About the research overall: Cohort: around 83% men, mean age 60, aged about 20 to 79. Broader study findings: Among patients with partial responses at 0.1-3.0 mg/kg, clonal expansion was among the lowest.

The repertoire was sequenced with immunoSEQ multiplex PCR; TCRdb's copy has only in-frame clones and lacks some. The data contain more than 30,000 clones, roughly 86% of them seen just once; the ten biggest clones take up 2.4%. Cycle 7 day 1, cycle 4 day 1, and baseline were the timepoints at which blood was sampled. On this clone: What it binds is unknown.

With V trimmed by 4 bases and J by 3 bases, 17 bases remained unmatched. This CDR3 region has 18 residues. CDR1 and CDR2 from the germline V gene are SGHRS and YFSETQ. The chain uses TRBV5-1 and TRBJ1-1, with TRBD1 identical over 8 bases. This clonotype was sampled from an adult with an advanced solid tumor such as melanoma, head and neck, liver or kidney cancer. The sequences come from CD4+ or CD8+ T cells sorted from blood, collected in a trial of the OX40 agonist ivuxolimab. The chain's CDR3 is CASSPRQGTLGRYTEAFF. The CDR3 DNA reads TGCGCCAGCAGCCCGAGACAGGGGACCCTTGGCCGTTACACTGAAGCTTTCTTT. The full variable domain, its missing parts supplied by reference TRBV5-1 and TRBJ1-1, is KAGVTQTPRYLIKTRGQQVTLSCSPISGHRSVSWYQQTPGQGLQFLFEYFSETQRNKGNFPGRFSGRQFSNSRSEMNVSTLELGDSALYLCASSPRQGTLGRYTEAFFGQGTRLTVV.